These 14 T cell receptor beta chains share one sample of origin, sequenced in a study of cytomegalovirus exposure and HLA in healthy donors (dated by TCRdb to 2015 to 2018). Libraries were constructed by the immunoSEQ multiplex PCR assay. The multiplex PCR relied on a mix of 60 forward primers for TCR Vbeta segments and 13 reverse primers for TCR Jbeta segments. TCRdb stores this immuneACCESS table with in-frame sequences only. Part of the clones is absent; in the studies checked, under half of the shortfall reflects unresolved V genes, and no reason is known for the rest. Counted in this sample were approximately 110,000 clones; 70% of them appeared once. Approximately 11% of the sample is taken by the ten largest. What was sequenced was PBMCs. Receptors originate from a man aged 40-50 years in good health and CMV-seropositive.

The chain carries TRBV6-5 and TRBJ2-5; 8 nucleotides agree with TRBD1. Germline assignment: CDR1 MNHEY and CDR2 SVGAGI. V lost 7 bases, J lost 5 bases, and 6 bases stayed unmatched. This CDR3 has 13 residues. The CDR3 DNA sequence: TGTGCCAGCAAGGACAGGGTCGAGGAGACCCAGTACTTC. Residues: CASKDRVEETQYF.

The sample holds a few counts of this clone. V is TRBV28 and J is TRBJ2-7, with 8 bases aligning to TRBD2. The trim removed 10 bases at V and 3 bases at J, leaving 2 bases unmatched. The length of the CDR3 is 11 residues. The germline gives CDR1 MDHEN, CDR2 SYDVKM. Written as DNA, the CDR3 is TGTGCCACCGGGGGGGGCTACGAGCAGTACTTC. Translating gives CATGGGYEQYF. Full variable domain (remainder filled in from reference TRBV28 and TRBJ2-7): DVKVTQSSRYLVKRTGEKVFLECVQDMDHENMFWYRQDPGLGLRLIYFSYDVKMKEKGDIPEGYSVSREKKERFSLILESASTNQTSMYLCATGGGYEQYFGPGTRLTVT.

This clone has just a few counts. This sequence joins TRBV29-1 and TRBJ2-3; a possible D gene is TRBD1 (6 bases). Germline V gene sequence: CDR1 SQVTM, CDR2 ANQGSEA. This CDR3 contains 14 residues. CDR3 residues: CSIQPGHGTDTQYF. The CDR3 nucleotides read TGCAGTATTCAACCGGGACACGGCACAGATACGCAGTATTTT.

The V gene is TRBV4-3, the J gene TRBJ2-7, with D possibly matching TRBD2 (6 bases). Germline V gene data show CDR1 as LGHNA and CDR2 as YSLEER. Trimming left V 2 bases short and J 2 bases short, with 13 bases between. The CDR3 has 15 amino acids. CDR3 DNA: TGCGCCAGCAGCCAACGGGAAGCGGGCGCCTACGAGCAGTACTTC. It specifies CASSQREAGAYEQYF.

J is TRBJ1-1 and V is TRBV2; the D is unclear. The germline gives CDR1 SNHLY, CDR2 FYNNEI. V was pared by 6 bases and J by 10 bases, with 9 bases between. The CDR3 length is 10 residues. Written as DNA, the CDR3 is TGTGCCAGCAGGGGAGGCGTAGCTTTCTTT. It encodes CASRGGVAFF.

This rearrangement joins TRBV19 to TRBJ2-7, with D possibly matching TRBD2 (6 bases). This CDR3 is built from 13 residues. V dropped 5 bases and J dropped 6 bases, with 14 bases sitting between them. Germline-derived CDR1 and CDR2 are LNHDA and SQIVND (reference sequence). The chain's CDR3 is CASSVGSTSEQYV. DNA for the CDR3: TGTGCCAGTAGTGTCGGGAGTACCTCCGAGCAGTACGTC.

This clone was picked up a small number of times. This chain joins TRBV6-1 and TRBJ1-4; D is perhaps TRBD1 (6 bases). CDR3 size: 14 residues. Germline lookup yields CDR1 MNHNS and CDR2 SASEGT. Trimming pared 5 bases from V and 8 bases from J, leaving 15 bases between. CDR3 in DNA: TGTGCCAGCAGTCCGTCGGGGGGCAGGGAAAAACTGTTTTTT. Translated, it gives CASSPSGGREKLFF.

Worth noting for this clone: Sequence at one end of the junction differs from germline and may be a read error. The CDR3 spells CAWSVMGKGGRSGYTF. CDR3 DNA sequence: TGTGCCTGGAGTGTAATGGGGAAAGGGGGCAGGTCTGGCTACACTTTC. V gene TRBV30 combines with J gene TRBJ1-2; 7 bases are a match to TRBD1. The CDR3 runs 16 residues. Germline CDR1 and CDR2: GTSNPN and SVGIG (reference sequence).

The V call is TRBV13, the J call TRBJ1-1; no definite D call. Trimming removed 2 bases from V and 6 bases from J, with 10 bases in between. Germline lookup yields CDR1 PRHDT and CDR2 FYEKMQ (reference sequence). The CDR3 runs to 13 residues. CDR3 residues: CASSLIRFAEAFF. The DNA for the CDR3 is TGTGCCAGCAGCTTAATCCGGTTTGCTGAAGCTTTCTTT. Supplemented by reference TRBV13 and TRBJ1-1, the full variable domain reads AAGVIQSPRHLIKEKRETATLKCYPIPRHDTVYWYQQGPGQDPQFLISFYEKMQSDKGSIPDRFSAQQFSDYHSELNMSSLELGDSALYFCASSLIRFAEAFFGQGTRLTVV.

The V gene is TRBV5-1, the J gene TRBJ1-1; 7 positions match TRBD1. V lost 0 bases to trimming and J lost 3 bases; unmatched junction nucleotides: 2. The CDR3 consists of 14 residues. Germline V gene sequence: CDR1 SGHRS, CDR2 YFSETQ. Here the CDR3 DNA reads TGCGCCAGCAGCTTGGGCAGGGGGTACACTGAAGCTTTCTTT. Protein: CASSLGRGYTEAFF. The variable domain in full, completed from reference TRBV5-1 and TRBJ1-1, reads KAGVTQTPRYLIKTRGQQVTLSCSPISGHRSVSWYQQTPGQGLQFLFEYFSETQRNKGNFPGRFSGRQFSNSRSEMNVSTLELGDSALYLCASSLGRGYTEAFFGQGTRLTVV.

This clone was observed a handful of times. V usage is TRBV6-5 and J usage is TRBJ1-1, with 11 bases identical to TRBD1. The germline gives CDR1 MNHEY, CDR2 SVGAGI. V lost 6 bases and J lost 6; bases outside the gene matches: 6. The CDR3 is 14 amino acids. Written as DNA, the CDR3 is TGTGCCAGCAGCCGGACAGGGGGCCAATCTGAAGCTTTCTTT. It yields the protein CASSRTGGQSEAFF.

The V call is TRBV27, the J call TRBJ2-7; 8 nucleotides agree with TRBD2. The CDR3 is made up of 15 amino acids. Germline CDR1 reads MNHEY; CDR2 reads SMNVEV (reference sequence). CDR3 loop: CASSLTAGDFYGQYV. Written as DNA, the CDR3 is TGTGCCAGCAGTTTGACAGCGGGGGATTTCTACGGGCAGTACGTC.

The chain couples TRBV5-1 to TRBJ2-7; a possible D gene is TRBD2 (6 bases). Germline CDR1 reads SGHRS; CDR2 reads YFSETQ. The V and J ends lost 0 bases and 3 bases respectively, with 7 bases between them. CDR3 length equals 13 residues. The CDR3 DNA sequence: TGCGCCAGCAGCTTGGTCGGGGGCTACGAGCAGTACTTC. Amino acids: CASSLVGGYEQYF.

The V call is TRBV4-2, the J call TRBJ2-7, with D maybe TRBD2 (5 bases). V shed 0 bases and J shed 6 bases, with 18 bases lying between them. The CDR3 spans 16 residues. The germline CDR1 and CDR2 sequences are LGHNA and YNFKEQ. CDR3 in amino acids: CASSQEALGPRGEQYF. As DNA, the CDR3 is TGTGCCAGCAGCCAAGAAGCTCTGGGCCCTCGGGGCGAGCAGTACTTC.